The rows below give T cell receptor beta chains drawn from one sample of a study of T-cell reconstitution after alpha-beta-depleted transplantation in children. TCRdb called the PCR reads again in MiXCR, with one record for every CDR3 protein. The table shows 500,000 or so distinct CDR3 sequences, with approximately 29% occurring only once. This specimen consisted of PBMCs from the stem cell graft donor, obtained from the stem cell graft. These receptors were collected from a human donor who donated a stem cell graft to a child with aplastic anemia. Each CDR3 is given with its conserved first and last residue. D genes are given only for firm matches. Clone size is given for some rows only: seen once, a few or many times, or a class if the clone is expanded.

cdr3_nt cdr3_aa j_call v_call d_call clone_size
TGTGCCACCGAAAGTACGTCTGGGGCCAACGTCCTGACTTTC CATESTSGANVLTF TRBJ2-6 TRBV10-3 - -
TGTGCCAGCAGTTTACCACTAGCGGGCCAGAAGGGTGGTGAGCAGTTCTTC CASSLPLAGQKGGEQFF TRBJ2-1 TRBV12-3/TRBV12-4 TRBD2 -
TGTGCCAGCAGTGCCGGGGACTTCTATGGCTACACCTTC CASSAGDFYGYTF TRBJ1-2 TRBV2 - -
TGTGCCAGCAGCTTCCCGTACTCTTTGAGGGCCAAAAACATTCAGTACTTC CASSFPYSLRAKNIQYF TRBJ2-4 TRBV5-8 - few
TGCAGTGCTCACGAACAGGGAGGGATGAACACTGAAGCTTTCTTT CSAHEQGGMNTEAFF TRBJ1-1 TRBV20-1 - -
TGCGCCAGCAGCATGACTAGCGGGCCCTACAATGAGCAGTTCTTC CASSMTSGPYNEQFF TRBJ2-1 TRBV5-1 TRBD2 once
TGTGCCAGCAGTTTAGTGGCCAGTTATAGCAATCAGCCCCAGCATTTT CASSLVASYSNQPQHF TRBJ1-5 TRBV12-3/TRBV12-4 - few
TGTGCCAGCACCCCAGGGGGCCTCTCCTACAATGAGCAGTTCTTC CASTPGGLSYNEQFF TRBJ2-1 TRBV7-9 TRBD1 -
TGTGCCAGCAGGGAACTAACTAGGGGCTACACCTTC CASRELTRGYTF TRBJ1-2 TRBV6-5 - few
TGTGCCAGCAGCCACGGGGTAGCCAAAAACATTCAGTACTTC CASSHGVAKNIQYF TRBJ2-4 TRBV7-2 - -
TGTGCCAGCAGTGCCGAAGCGGGAGTATTCCACGAGCAGTACTTC CASSAEAGVFHEQYF TRBJ2-7 TRBV12-3/TRBV12-4 TRBD2 -
TGTGCCTGGACCGCTTGGACCGCTTCACCCCTCCACTTT CAWTAWTASPLHF TRBJ1-6 TRBV30 - -
TGTGCCAGCAGGGCGGGTGCGGTTGAAAAACTGTTTTTT CASRAGAVEKLFF TRBJ1-4 TRBV12-3/TRBV12-4 - -
TGCAGCGGGTCCGGGACTAGCGGGAACAATGAGCAGTTCTTC CSGSGTSGNNEQFF TRBJ2-1 TRBV29-1 TRBD2 -
TGCGCCAGCAGCTTGGTAGTAGCGGGGGGCTCTGGGGCCAACGTCCTGACTTTC CASSLVVAGGSGANVLTF TRBJ2-6 TRBV5-1 TRBD2 -
TGCGCCAGCAGCTTGCAGGGCGATGGAAACACCATATATTTT CASSLQGDGNTIYF TRBJ1-3 TRBV5-1 - -
TGCTGTGCTAGAGCCTGGGATACGATGGAACATACCTACAATGAGCAGTTCTTC CCARAWDTMEHTYNEQFF TRBJ2-1 TRBV20-1 - -
TGTGCCAGCAAAAGGGACAGGGGATCAGGCGAGCAGTACTTC CASKRDRGSGEQYF TRBJ2-7 TRBV28 TRBD1 few